Included here is one TCR beta chain sequence, with context. The sample comes from a study of blood T cell repertoires in COVID-19. This table comes from immunoSEQ multiplex PCR, and its TCRdb copy is limited to in-frame clones, with some not included. This table holds 150,000 to 200,000 clones, over 75% found once. Germline V gives CDR1 LNHNV, CDR2 YYDKDF (reference sequence). Trimming removed 8 bases from V and 0 bases from J, with 25 bases in between. CDR3 length: 18 residues. J is TRBJ2-5 and V is TRBV15; D may be TRBD2 (8 bases). The receptor's source is a human donor in a cohort sampled during active COVID-19. Sequencing used peripheral blood. DNA of the CDR3: TGTGCCACCCGACAGGGAGCGATGAGCGGGGGATACCAAGAGACCCAGTACTTC. Encoded protein: CATRQGAMSGGYQETQYF.